This paragraph reports one T cell receptor beta chain. The V and J ends lost 11 bases and 2 bases respectively, with 12 bases between them. Germline CDR1 SNHLY, CDR2 FYNNEI. The CDR3 spans 12 residues. Measured with immunoSEQ multiplex PCR; TCRdb has only the in-frame clones, and not every one. Among about 88,000 clones, about nine tenths were seen once, and the ten largest hold over 12%. This sample was included in a study of blood T cell repertoires in COVID-19. For the study at large: The analysed material was cDNA or gDNA that came from T cells, B-cell-depleted T cells, or PBMCs.

The chain recombines TRBV2 with TRBJ2-5; D possibly corresponds to TRBD1 (5 bases). The TCR sequence derives from a male donor with acute or convalescent COVID-19. The sample taken for sequencing was peripheral blood. The CDR3 DNA is TGTGCCCGCTCGACAGTACAAGAGACCCAGTACTTC. Translated, it gives CARSTVQETQYF.